Shown below are 23 T cell receptor beta chains from a single sample sequenced in a study of T cells after yellow fever vaccination. TCRdb passed the 5' RACE reads through MiXCR, listing each CDR3 protein once. Of some 150,000 distinct CDR3 sequences listed, about a tenth were seen once; the top ten hold around 40%. The material was CD8+ T cells sorted from PBMCs, obtained 45 days after the yellow fever booster vaccination. The receptors come from a man younger than 30 who received the YFV17D yellow fever vaccine.

This clonotype has just a few counts. The rearrangement links TRBV19 to TRBJ1-1, with no clear D. The CDR3 contains 12 residues. Germline V CDR1 and CDR2: LNHDA, SQIVND (reference sequence). V lost 10 bases and J lost 2, with 11 bases in between. The CDR3 protein is CATKTGNTEAFF. The CDR3, as DNA: TGTGCCACCAAGACGGGAAACACTGAAGCTTTCTTT.

The V gene is TRBV7-9, the J gene TRBJ2-1, with TRBD1 identical over 9 bases. The V gene's germline CDR1 is SEHNR and CDR2 FQNEAQ (reference sequence). CDR3 length: 14 amino acids. V was clipped by 4 bases and J by 6 bases; unmatched bases: 4. The CDR3 nucleotides are TGTGCCAGCAGCTGGACAGGGGTCATCAATGAGCAGTTCTTC. It translates to CASSWTGVINEQFF.

There are a few counts of this clonotype. The chain combines TRBV11-2 with TRBJ1-1, with D perhaps matching TRBD1 (5 bases). There are 15 residues in the CDR3. The germline V gene encodes CDR1 SGHAT and CDR2 FQNNGV. The germline V and J ends were trimmed by 5 bases and 5 bases, with 18 bases remaining between them. DNA of the CDR3: TGTGCCAGCAGCCTCGCAAAAGCAGGGTGGACTGAAGCTTTCTTT. Translating gives CASSLAKAGWTEAFF.

This clonotype was seen a handful of times. J is TRBJ1-5 and V is TRBV4-2; 7 nucleotides match TRBD1. Germline V gives CDR1 LGHNA, CDR2 YNFKEQ. The CDR3 runs 17 residues. With V trimmed by 0 bases and J by 9 bases, 14 bases remained unmatched. The CDR3 DNA sequence: TGTGCCAGCAGCCAAGATGGTCCGGGACAGCCTGCTGCGCCCCAGCATTTT. It encodes CASSQDGPGQPAAPQHF.

This clonotype was found many times. V usage is TRBV7-2 and J usage is TRBJ2-3; 10 bases match TRBD2. Germline V gene sequence: CDR1 SGHTA, CDR2 FQGNSA. The CDR3 loop spans 17 amino acids. The V and J ends lost 5 bases and 4 bases, in that order; junction bases with no gene match: 12. CDR3 region: CASSLGASGSASDTQYF. DNA for the CDR3: TGTGCCAGCAGCCTCGGGGCTAGCGGGAGTGCATCAGATACGCAGTATTTT.

The chain links TRBV6-5 to TRBJ2-6; D perhaps matches TRBD1 (6 bases). CDR1 and CDR2 (germline): MNHEY, SVGAGI. This CDR3 is 17 amino acids long. V lost 6 bases and J 0 bases, leaving 15 bases between the germline ends. The CDR3, as DNA: TGTGCCAGCAGCTCCGGCCAGGGGCCCTCTGGGGCCAACGTCCTGACTTTC. This translates into CASSSGQGPSGANVLTF.

This clonotype turned up a few times. The chain carries TRBV12-3 or TRBV12-4 and TRBJ2-4; D tentatively fits TRBD1 or TRBD2 (5 bases each). Trimming stripped 8 bases from V and 9 bases from J, with 23 bases between. This CDR3 region has 15 residues. The CDR3: CASGDGTVRRGIQYF. In nucleotides, the CDR3 is TGTGCCAGCGGGGATGGGACGGTACGCCGGGGCATTCAGTACTTC.

The chain employs TRBV3-1 and TRBJ2-3; the D gene is possibly TRBD2 (6 bases). The V gene lost 2 bases and the J gene lost 1 base, with 16 bases spanning the gap. Germline CDR1 is LGHDT and CDR2 is YNNKEL (reference sequence). The CDR3 sequence is 17 residues long. The CDR3 sequence is CASSQPQTSPGTDTQYF. The CDR3 DNA reads TGTGCCAGCAGCCAACCCCAAACTAGCCCTGGCACAGATACGCAGTATTTT.

In this sample, this clonotype turned up a few times. This chain uses TRBV27 with TRBJ2-3; 11 bases agree with TRBD2. V lost 4 bases and J lost 7; bases outside the gene matches: 13. This CDR3 contains 17 residues. The germline V gene encodes CDR1 MNHEY and CDR2 SMNVEV (reference sequence). The CDR3 coding sequence is TGTGCCAGCAGTTCACCTGAAACCTTAGCGGGGGGGAATACGCAGTATTTT. It encodes CASSSPETLAGGNTQYF.

This clonotype was seen a single time. The chain is built from TRBV29-1 and TRBJ2-2, with 9 bases fitting TRBD1. Losses at the gene ends were 7 bases for V and 6 bases for J; bases not matched to a gene: 3. This CDR3 is 12 amino acids long. Germline CDR1 and CDR2: SQVTM and ANQGSEA. CDR3 coding DNA: TGCAGCGGGAACAGGGGGCCCGGGGAGCTGTTTTTT. Its translation: CSGNRGPGELFF.

A note on this clonotype: Germline is not matched at one junction end, which may reflect a read error. This chain connects TRBV9 to TRBJ1-6; D is uncertain. From germline, CDR1 is SGDLS and CDR2 YYNGEE. The CDR3 has 14 residues. The CDR3 bases are TGTGCCAGCAGCGTAGATCCGATTAATTCCCCCCTCCACTTT. Protein sequence: CASSVDPINSPLHF.

The V call is TRBV6-1, the J call TRBJ2-7; 10 bases match TRBD1. V shed 2 bases, J shed 6 bases, and the junction held 7 bases outside the gene matches. There are 15 residues in the CDR3. Per the germline V gene, CDR1 is MNHNS and CDR2 is SASEGT. Written as DNA, the CDR3 is TGTGCCAGCAGTGAAACCCGTGGGACAGGGGCCGAGCAGTACTTC. It translates to CASSETRGTGAEQYF.

This clonotype was found a few times. The V and J genes are TRBV20-1 and TRBJ2-1; 11 positions match TRBD2. V was clipped by 3 bases and J by 5 bases; unmatched bases: 15. Looked up from germline, CDR1 is DFQATT and CDR2 is SNEGSKA (reference sequence). This CDR3 spans 18 amino acids. The CDR3 nucleotides are TGCAGTGCTAGGGGTTACCTAATTACTAGCGGGGGAGACAATGAGCAGTTCTTC. Encoded protein: CSARGYLITSGGDNEQFF.

CDR3 nucleotides: TGTGCCAGCAGCTTTGGACTAGCGGGGGGACCCTCCTACGAGCAGTACTTC. It is translated as CASSFGLAGGPSYEQYF. The rearrangement joins TRBV11-3 to TRBJ2-7; TRBD2 aligns across 14 bases. The J segment lost 0 bases and the V segment lost 3 bases, leaving 4 bases of the junction unmatched. The length of the CDR3 is 17 residues. Germline CDR1 is SGHNT and CDR2 is YENEEA.

The genes are TRBV7-9 and TRBJ1-2; D is possibly TRBD1 (6 bases). The V gene lost 8 bases and the J gene lost 4 bases, with 20 bases spanning the gap. The germline V gene has CDR1 SEHNR and CDR2 FQNEAQ (reference sequence). This CDR3 is built from 15 residues. CDR3 sequence reads: CASGTGPGVGYGYTF. The CDR3 bases are TGTGCCAGCGGAACTGGACCAGGGGTAGGCTATGGCTACACCTTC. The whole variable domain, remainder taken from reference TRBV7-9 and TRBJ1-2, is DTGVSQNPRHKITKRGQNVTFRCDPISEHNRLYWYRQTLGQGPEFLTYFQNEAQLEKSRLLSDRFSAERPKGSFSTLEIQRTEQGDSAMYLCASGTGPGVGYGYTFGSGTRLTVV.

The chain carries TRBV4-3 and TRBJ2-5; TRBD1 might be the D (6 bases). The germline CDR1 and CDR2 sequences are LGHNA and YSLEER. Between the trimmed V and J ends, which lost 8 bases and 0 bases, there was a span of 13 bases. The CDR3 consists of 14 residues. The CDR3 loop is CASSQRDNQETQYF. CDR3 bases: TGCGCCAGCTCACAAAGGGACAACCAAGAGACCCAGTACTTC.

This clonotype was recorded a few times. V usage is TRBV6-2 or TRBV6-3 and J usage is TRBJ1-5; no definite D call. V lost 0 bases to trimming and J lost 0 bases, with 15 bases between them. Germline V gives CDR1 MNHEY, CDR2 SVGEGT. The CDR3 covers 18 residues. The CDR3 DNA is TGTGCCAGCAGTTACTCTCTCCTGGTGGGGAATAGCAATCAGCCCCAGCATTTT. Translated: CASSYSLLVGNSNQPQHF.

This clonotype was seen repeatedly, ten times or more. The rearrangement uses TRBV5-1 and TRBJ2-4; TRBD1 matches 10 bases. Trimming cost V 0 bases and J 7 bases; bases outside gene matches: 1. This CDR3 has 14 residues. Germline V CDR1 and CDR2: SGHRS, YFSETQ. The CDR3 DNA sequence: TGCGCCAGCAGCTTGGGGGACAGGGGTAACATTCAGTACTTC. This translates into CASSLGDRGNIQYF.

In DNA, the CDR3 is TGTGCCTGGAGTGTACAAAGACTAGCGGAAAAAGAGACCCAGTACTTC. Translated, it gives CAWSVQRLAEKETQYF. This sequence joins TRBV30 and TRBJ2-5; 9 nucleotides align to TRBD2. CDR1 is GTSNPN, CDR2 SVGIG, per germline (reference sequence). The CDR3 is 16 amino acids. V gave up 0 bases and J gave up 3 bases; unmatched junction bases: 8.

This clonotype was seen a handful of times. The J gene is TRBJ2-4, the V gene TRBV5-4; D possibly corresponds to TRBD2 (6 bases). This CDR3 contains 16 residues. Germline CDR1 and CDR2: SGHNT and YYREEE (reference sequence). Trimming stripped 4 bases from V and 5 bases from J, with 19 bases between. The CDR3 protein is CASSDSLGGSENIQYF. In DNA form, the CDR3 reads TGTGCCAGCAGCGACTCCCTGGGGGGTAGTGAAAACATTCAGTACTTC.

The chain uses TRBV7-3 and TRBJ2-1, with 11 nucleotides matching TRBD2. The CDR3 totals 14 residues. V dropped 4 bases and J dropped 8; count of bases not matched to a gene: 4. Germline V gene lookup returns CDR1 SGHTA and CDR2 FQGTGA. The DNA for the CDR3 is TGTGCCAGCAGCTCTAGCGGGGGGTGGGATGAGCAGTTCTTC. Protein sequence: CASSSSGGWDEQFF.

V usage is TRBV6-6 and J usage is TRBJ1-1; TRBD1 matches at 8 bases. The CDR3 runs 14 residues. The trim removed 6 bases at V and 5 bases at J, leaving 8 bases unmatched. Germline V gene sequence: CDR1 MNHNY, CDR2 SVGAGI (reference sequence). The CDR3, as DNA: TGTGCCAGCAGCCCAGGCAGGGGGCGAACTGAAGCTTTCTTT. The encoded protein is CASSPGRGRTEAFF.

The table lists this clonotype with a few counts. V gene TRBV5-1 combines with J gene TRBJ2-2, with D perhaps matching TRBD2 (5 bases). The CDR3 is made up of 16 amino acids. CDR1 and CDR2 (germline): SGHRS, YFSETQ. Trimming removed 4 bases at V and 0 bases at J, with 13 bases between. The chain's CDR3 is CASSMWTAANTGELFF. CDR3 sequence (DNA): TGCGCCAGCAGCATGTGGACTGCAGCGAACACCGGGGAGCTGTTTTTT.